These 4 T cell receptor beta chains share one sample of origin, sequenced in a study of OX40 agonist ivuxolimab in advanced cancers. Sequencing was performed with immunoSEQ multiplex PCR; in TCRdb, only in-frame clones are kept and a portion is missing. The sample holds 80,000 or so clones, around 90% seen once. Source: CD4+ or CD8+ T cells sorted from blood, taken in a trial of the OX40 agonist ivuxolimab. The receptors originated from an adult with an advanced solid tumor such as melanoma, head and neck, liver or kidney cancer.

The chain has TRBV5-1 and TRBJ2-3; TRBD2 is a possible D gene (5 bases). There are 15 residues in the CDR3. CDR1 is SGHRS and CDR2 is YFSETQ in the germline V gene. V dropped 0 bases and J dropped 2 bases, with 10 bases sitting between them. The CDR3 region is CASSLVAQPTDTQYF. The CDR3 coding sequence is TGCGCCAGCAGCTTGGTAGCGCAACCCACAGATACGCAGTATTTT.

V is TRBV29-1 and J is TRBJ2-5; possibly TRBD1 for D (5 bases). Germline V lookup: CDR1 SQVTM, CDR2 ANQGSEA. Trimming removed 7 bases at V and 3 bases at J, with 12 bases between. This CDR3 comprises 12 residues. CDR3 amino acids: CSAFRVEETQYF. The CDR3, as DNA: TGCAGCGCTTTCAGGGTGGAAGAGACCCAGTACTTC.

The rearrangement links TRBV7-8 to TRBJ2-1, with a tentative D call TRBD2 (7 bases). V was cut by 5 bases and J by 7 bases, with 15 bases left in between. The CDR3 loop spans 14 amino acids. Germline CDR1 reads SGHVS; CDR2 reads FQNEAQ. DNA for the CDR3: TGTGCCAGCAGCCAGAGGGGGGGGAGTAATGAGCAGTTCTTC. Translation: CASSQRGGSNEQFF.

This sequence joins TRBV6-5 and TRBJ1-5, with D perhaps TRBD1 (5 bases). With 6 bases removed from V and 4 bases from J, the gap between germline ends came to 10 bases. The CDR3 extends over 13 amino acids. Per germline, CDR1 MNHEY and CDR2 SVGAGI. The CDR3 reads CASSRDGNQPQHF. The DNA for the CDR3 is TGTGCCAGCAGCAGGGATGGGAATCAGCCCCAGCATTTT.